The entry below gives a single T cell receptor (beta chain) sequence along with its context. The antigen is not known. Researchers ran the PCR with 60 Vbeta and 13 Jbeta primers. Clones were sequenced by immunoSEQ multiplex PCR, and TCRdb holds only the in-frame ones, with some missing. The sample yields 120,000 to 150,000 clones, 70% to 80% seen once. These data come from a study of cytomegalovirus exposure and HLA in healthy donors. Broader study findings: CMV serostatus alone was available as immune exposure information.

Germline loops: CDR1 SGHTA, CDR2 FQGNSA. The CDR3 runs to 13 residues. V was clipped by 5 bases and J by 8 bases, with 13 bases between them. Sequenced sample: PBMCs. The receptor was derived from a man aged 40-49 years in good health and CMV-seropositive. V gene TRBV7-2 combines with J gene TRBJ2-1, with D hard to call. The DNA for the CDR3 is TGTGCCAGCAGCCCGTTAGCCGCCGATGAGCAGTTCTTC. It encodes CASSPLAADEQFF. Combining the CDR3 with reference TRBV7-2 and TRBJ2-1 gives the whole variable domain GAGVSQSPSNKVTEKGKDVELRCDPISGHTALYWYRQSLGQGLEFLIYFQGNSAPDKSGLPSDRFSAERTGGSVSTLTIQRTQQEDSAVYLCASSPLAADEQFFGPGTRLTVL.